The clone carrying this T cell receptor (beta chain) has just a few counts. The antigen is undetermined. The sample is drawn from a study of cytomegalovirus exposure and HLA in healthy donors. Study results and caveats: Analyses of presence/absence relied on an assumption of roughly uniform sequencing depth across donors. TRBV6-2, TRBV6-3 and some other V segments were unresolvable in 87-base-pair reads.

In germline, CDR1 is SGDLS, CDR2 YYNGEE. This CDR3 is built from 14 residues. Trimming took 1 base from V and 3 from J; bases not matched to a gene: 3. The primer mix had 60 Vbeta and 13 Jbeta primers. Method: immunoSEQ multiplex PCR; TCRdb's copy keeps in-frame clones and lacks some. The sample lists roughly 97,000 clones; about 9.5% were seen once. Sequencing was carried out using PBMCs. The V gene is TRBV9, the J gene TRBJ2-5; TRBD1 matches at 7 bases. This clonotype originated in a man between 40 and 49 years old in good health and CMV-seropositive. In nucleotides, the CDR3 is TGTGCCAGCAGCGTATCCGACAGGGAAGAGACCCAGTACTTC. This translates into CASSVSDREETQYF.